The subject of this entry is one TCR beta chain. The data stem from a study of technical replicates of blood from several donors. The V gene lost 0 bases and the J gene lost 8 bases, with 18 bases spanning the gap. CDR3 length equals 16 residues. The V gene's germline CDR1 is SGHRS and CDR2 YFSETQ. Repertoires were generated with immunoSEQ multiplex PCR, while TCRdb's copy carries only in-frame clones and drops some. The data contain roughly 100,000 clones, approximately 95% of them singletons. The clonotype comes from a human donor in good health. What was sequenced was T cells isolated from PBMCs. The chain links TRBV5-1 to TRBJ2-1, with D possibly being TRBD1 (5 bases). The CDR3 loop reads CASSLGGYSPSDEQFF. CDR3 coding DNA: TGCGCCAGCAGCTTGGGGGGCTATTCTCCGTCCGATGAGCAGTTCTTC.